The present T cell receptor beta chain was sequenced within a study of cytomegalovirus exposure and HLA in healthy donors. The table lists this clone with a count of one. The antigen remains unidentified. General observations from the study: Overall, 164 TCR beta chains were annotated as cytomegalovirus-associated.

Primers: 60 Vbeta forward and 13 Jbeta reverse. Assay: immunoSEQ multiplex PCR; the TCRdb copy retains only in-frame clones and omits some. This repertoire shows 150,000 to 200,000 clones, 70% to 80% found once; its top ten account for over 2.5%. Trimming removed 4 bases from V and 5 bases from J, with 9 bases in between. Germline lookup yields CDR1 ENHRY and CDR2 SYGVKD. This CDR3 contains 13 residues. The TCR originated in a male donor in good health and CMV-seronegative. V usage is TRBV10-3 and J usage is TRBJ2-1; D not certain. Sequencing was performed on PBMCs. The CDR3 protein is CAISVTGDNEQFF. Here the CDR3 DNA reads TGTGCCATCAGTGTAACGGGTGACAATGAGCAGTTCTTC.